A selection of T cell receptor beta chains follows, all from one sample in a study of low-dose radiotherapy and immunotherapy resistance in tumors. TCRdb analysed the reads with MiXCR anew, one entry per CDR3 protein. The table lists 50,000 or so distinct CDR3 sequences, around 23% of them singletons, with 5.5% to 8.5% in the top ten. Here the sequenced sample was PBMCs, taken after low-dose radiotherapy plus immunotherapy. All receptors derive from a male donor with prostate cancer. The CDR3 runs from the conserved cysteine through the conserved F or W. Each record gives: CDR3 length, J gene, V gene, D gene, clone size, CDR3 DNA, CDR3 protein. The D gene is left open where the match is weak. Expanded clones get a size class; other rows say once, few or many, or leave the size out.

len: 12; j_gene: TRBJ2-7; v_gene: TRBV25-1; d_gene: -; abundance: many; CDR3nt: TGTGCCAGCAGTTCGCGCGGCTACGAGCAGTACTTC; CDR3aa: CASSSRGYEQYF
len: 21; j_gene: TRBJ2-6; v_gene: TRBV5-1; d_gene: TRBD2; abundance: many; CDR3nt: TGCGCCAGCAGCTTGGAGGGACTAGCGGGAGGGCCACTCTCTGGGGCCAACGTCCTGACTTTC; CDR3aa: CASSLEGLAGGPLSGANVLTF
len: 12; j_gene: TRBJ2-1; v_gene: TRBV5-1; d_gene: TRBD1; abundance: many; CDR3nt: TGCGCCAGCCGGGCAGGGGGCGTTGAGCAGTTCTTC; CDR3aa: CASRAGGVEQFF
len: 14; j_gene: TRBJ1-2; v_gene: TRBV6-8; d_gene: -; abundance: once; CDR3nt: TGTGCCAGCAGTTACTCGGCAGGGTCCCATGGCTACACCTTC; CDR3aa: CASSYSAGSHGYTF
len: 14; j_gene: TRBJ2-3; v_gene: TRBV28; d_gene: -; abundance: large; CDR3nt: TGTGCCAGCAGTTTCCTTAGCGGCACAGATACGCAGTATTTT; CDR3aa: CASSFLSGTDTQYF
len: 14; j_gene: TRBJ2-7; v_gene: TRBV4-1; d_gene: -; abundance: few; CDR3nt: TGCGCCAGCAGCCCAGCGATGTTGGGCTACGAGCAGTACTTC; CDR3aa: CASSPAMLGYEQYF
len: 15; j_gene: TRBJ2-1; v_gene: TRBV9; d_gene: TRBD2; abundance: -; CDR3nt: TGTGCCAGCAGCTTCTCTAGCGGGAGTTTTAATGAGCAGTTCTTC; CDR3aa: CASSFSSGSFNEQFF
len: 11; j_gene: TRBJ2-2; v_gene: TRBV6-2/TRBV6-3; d_gene: -; abundance: few; CDR3nt: TGTGCCAGCAAGTACCCCGGGGAGCTGTTTTTT; CDR3aa: CASKYPGELFF
len: 14; j_gene: TRBJ2-2; v_gene: TRBV20-1; d_gene: TRBD1; abundance: many; CDR3nt: TGCAGTGCTAGAGAGACAGGGTGGGGCGGGGAGCTGTTTTTT; CDR3aa: CSARETGWGGELFF
len: 11; j_gene: TRBJ2-5; v_gene: TRBV23-1; d_gene: -; abundance: many; CDR3nt: TGCGCCAGGTGCCGGGAGGAGACCCAGTACTTC; CDR3aa: CARCREETQYF
len: 15; j_gene: TRBJ2-1; v_gene: TRBV7-8; d_gene: TRBD2; abundance: many; CDR3nt: TGTGCCAGCAGCCCGTTGCGGGGGAGAGACAATGAGCAGTTCTTC; CDR3aa: CASSPLRGRDNEQFF
len: 16; j_gene: TRBJ2-1; v_gene: TRBV11-2; d_gene: TRBD2; abundance: many; CDR3nt: TGTGCCAGCAGCTTAGAGCCGGGGGGGCCAATTAATGAGCAGTTCTTC; CDR3aa: CASSLEPGGPINEQFF
len: 14; j_gene: TRBJ2-2; v_gene: TRBV7-2; d_gene: -; abundance: many; CDR3nt: TGTGCCAGCAGCTCATCAGGGGCCACCGGGGAGCTGTTTTTT; CDR3aa: CASSSSGATGELFF
len: 17; j_gene: TRBJ2-1; v_gene: TRBV5-1; d_gene: -; abundance: -; CDR3nt: TGCGCCAGCAGCTCGGTACGGCCGGACCTTACCTACAATGAGCAGTTCTTC; CDR3aa: CASSSVRPDLTYNEQFF
len: 15; j_gene: TRBJ2-3; v_gene: TRBV5-1; d_gene: -; abundance: many; CDR3nt: TGCGCCAGCAGCTTGGATGGAACGAACACAGATACGCAGTATTTT; CDR3aa: CASSLDGTNTDTQYF
len: 14; j_gene: TRBJ2-1; v_gene: TRBV2; d_gene: TRBD2; abundance: few; CDR3nt: TGTGCCAGCAGTTGGTCTAGCGGCAGCAATGAGCAGTTCTTC; CDR3aa: CASSWSSGSNEQFF
len: 14; j_gene: TRBJ2-4; v_gene: TRBV7-2; d_gene: -; abundance: many; CDR3nt: TGTGCCAGCAGCGTGGGTCGGGGGGCATTCATTCAGTACTTC; CDR3aa: CASSVGRGAFIQYF
len: 13; j_gene: TRBJ1-3; v_gene: TRBV7-2; d_gene: -; abundance: many; CDR3nt: TGTGCCAGCAGCCGTGGGGATGGAAACACCATATATTTT; CDR3aa: CASSRGDGNTIYF
len: 15; j_gene: TRBJ1-5; v_gene: TRBV2; d_gene: -; abundance: many; CDR3nt: TGTGCCAGCACTCGGGACCCCCCAATGGGTCAGCCCCAGCATTTT; CDR3aa: CASTRDPPMGQPQHF
len: 14; j_gene: TRBJ2-1; v_gene: TRBV11-2; d_gene: -; abundance: -; CDR3nt: TGTGCCAGCATTTTGACTAGGCTTGTCGATGAGCAGTTCTTC; CDR3aa: CASILTRLVDEQFF
len: 13; j_gene: TRBJ1-1; v_gene: TRBV29-1; d_gene: -; abundance: many; CDR3nt: TGCAGCGTTGCGCAGAATCGGGAAACTGAAGCTTTCTTT; CDR3aa: CSVAQNRETEAFF
len: 13; j_gene: TRBJ1-2; v_gene: TRBV2; d_gene: -; abundance: -; CDR3nt: TGTGCCACCTTAGACGGGCAATGGAATGGCTACACCTTC; CDR3aa: CATLDGQWNGYTF
len: 16; j_gene: TRBJ2-1; v_gene: TRBV10-3; d_gene: TRBD1; abundance: many; CDR3nt: TGTGCCATCAGTGGCTCCGACAGGGGGTCGTACAATGAGCAGTTCTTC; CDR3aa: CAISGSDRGSYNEQFF
len: 14; j_gene: TRBJ2-1; v_gene: TRBV2; d_gene: -; abundance: many; CDR3nt: TGTGCCAGCAAAACAGGGAGCTCCTACAATGAGCAGTTCTTC; CDR3aa: CASKTGSSYNEQFF
len: 16; j_gene: TRBJ2-2; v_gene: TRBV30; d_gene: TRBD2; abundance: few; CDR3nt: TGTGCCTGGAGTACCAAGACTAGCGGGAGCACCGGGGAGCTGTTTTTT; CDR3aa: CAWSTKTSGSTGELFF